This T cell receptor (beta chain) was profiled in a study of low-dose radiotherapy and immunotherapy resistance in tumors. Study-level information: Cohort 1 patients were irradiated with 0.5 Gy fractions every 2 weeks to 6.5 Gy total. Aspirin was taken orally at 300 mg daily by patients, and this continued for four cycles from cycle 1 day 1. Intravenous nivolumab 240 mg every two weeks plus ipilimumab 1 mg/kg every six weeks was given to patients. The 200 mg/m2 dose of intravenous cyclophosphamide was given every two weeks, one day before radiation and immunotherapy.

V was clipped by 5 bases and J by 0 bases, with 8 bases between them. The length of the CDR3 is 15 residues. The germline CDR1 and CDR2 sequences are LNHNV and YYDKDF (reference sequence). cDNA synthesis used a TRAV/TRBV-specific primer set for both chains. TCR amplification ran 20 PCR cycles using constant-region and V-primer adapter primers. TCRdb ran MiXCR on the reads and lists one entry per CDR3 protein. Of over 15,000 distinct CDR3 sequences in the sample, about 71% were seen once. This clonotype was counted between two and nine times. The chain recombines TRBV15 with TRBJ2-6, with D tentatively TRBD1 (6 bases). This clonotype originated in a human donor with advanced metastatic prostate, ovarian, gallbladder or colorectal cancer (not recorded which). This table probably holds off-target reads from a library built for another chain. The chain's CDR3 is CATSLGGSGANVLTF. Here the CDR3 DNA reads TGTGCCACCAGCCTAGGGGGCTCTGGGGCCAACGTCCTGACTTTC.